These 7 T cell receptor beta chains originate from one sample sequenced in a study of Ad26.COV2.S vaccination and SARS-CoV-2 variants. Treatment here: roughly 18 received Ad26.COV2.S at low or high dose, single or two shots; 5 received placebo; per-sample allocation not given. Each sample was drawn 63 days after the first injection (of vaccine or placebo). Produced via immunoSEQ multiplex PCR; TCRdb's table is partial and in-frame only. The sample includes about 440,000 clones, roughly 87% of them seen just once. The sequencing here drew on peripheral blood, taken in a trial of Ad26.COV2.S vaccine versus placebo. These TCRs come from a person between 18 and 65 years old who received the Ad26.COV2.S COVID-19 vaccine or a placebo.

The rearrangement uses TRBV5-1 and TRBJ2-1, with D possibly being TRBD1 (6 bases). V shed 4 bases and J shed 2 bases, with 16 bases lying between them. Germline CDR1 SGHRS, CDR2 YFSETQ. This CDR3 contains 16 residues. The CDR3 loop reads CASSQIGGNAYNEQFF. The CDR3 nucleotides are TGCGCCAGCAGCCAGATAGGGGGAAACGCCTACAATGAGCAGTTCTTC.

This chain connects TRBV5-1 to TRBJ2-3, with 9 positions matching TRBD2. This CDR3 region has 17 residues. After removal of 4 bases from V and 0 bases from J, the junction contained 9 bases not matched to a gene. Germline lookup yields CDR1 SGHRS and CDR2 YFSETQ. The CDR3 spells CASSLGGAGGSTDTQYF. The CDR3 region has the DNA TGCGCCAGCAGCCTGGGTGGAGCGGGAGGTAGCACAGATACGCAGTATTTT.

J is TRBJ2-3 and V is TRBV3-1 (or the pseudogene TRBV3-2), with TRBD2 matching 9 bases. This CDR3 has 17 residues. Germline assignment: CDR1 LGHDT and CDR2 YNNKEL (reference sequence). With 0 bases clipped from V and 1 base from J, the junction kept 5 bases outside the gene matches. DNA for the CDR3: TGTGCCAGCAGCCAAGAACTACTAGCGGGTCGCACAGATACGCAGTATTTT. Protein product: CASSQELLAGRTDTQYF.

This clone is a singleton in its sample. Other DNA sequences within the sample encode an identical CDR3. The chain uses TRBV3-1 (or the pseudogene TRBV3-2) and TRBJ1-2; 8 bases agree with TRBD1. V shed 1 base and J 5 bases; nucleotides not matched to a gene: 12. The CDR3 spans 17 residues. Per the germline V gene, CDR1 is LGHDT and CDR2 is YNNKEL (reference sequence). The CDR3 here is CASSQVGGRGRDYGYTF. Written as DNA, the CDR3 is TGTGCCAGCAGCCAAGTCGGGGGCAGGGGGCGTGATTATGGCTACACCTTC.

The rearrangement links TRBV29-1 to TRBJ2-5; the D is unclear. CDR3 length equals 12 residues. CDR1 and CDR2 (germline): SQVTM, ANQGSEA. The V end was cut by 1 base, the J end by 1 base, with 4 bases between. CDR3 coding DNA: TGCAGCGTTGAAGGGACCCAAGAGACCCAGTACTTC. Translated: CSVEGTQETQYF. The full variable domain, its missing parts supplied by reference TRBV29-1 and TRBJ2-5, is SAVISQKPSRDICQRGTSLTIQCQVDSQVTMMFWYRQQPGQSLTLIATANQGSEATYESGFVIDKFPISRPNLTFSTLTVSNMSPEDSSIYLCSVEGTQETQYFGPGTRLLVL.

This rearrangement joins TRBV19 to TRBJ2-7; TRBD1 aligns across 9 bases. In germline, CDR1 is LNHDA, CDR2 SQIVND (reference sequence). V gave up 5 bases and J gave up 2 bases; unmatched junction bases: 10. The CDR3 runs to 16 residues. The CDR3 spells CASSSWGQGNPYEQYF. DNA for the CDR3: TGTGCCAGTAGTTCCTGGGGACAGGGAAACCCCTACGAGCAGTACTTC. The full variable domain, rest sourced from reference TRBV19 and TRBJ2-7, is DGGITQSPKYLFRKEGQNVTLSCEQNLNHDAMYWYRQDPGQGLRLIYYSQIVNDFQKGDIAEGYSVSREKKESFPLTVTSAQKNPTAFYLCASSSWGQGNPYEQYFGPGTRLTVT.

This chain connects TRBV6-5 to TRBJ1-1, with TRBD1 as a possible D gene (5 bases). Germline values: CDR1 MNHEY, CDR2 SVGAGI. This CDR3 has 13 residues. Trimming cost V 6 bases and J 4 bases, with 12 bases left between them. The CDR3 region has the DNA TGTGCCAGCAGCCTAGCAGGGTTCACTGAAGCTTTCTTT. Translation: CASSLAGFTEAFF.